This T cell receptor beta chain was profiled in a study of OX40 agonist ivuxolimab in advanced cancers. Background on the study: With ivuxolimab, an agonistic anti-OX40 (CD134) antibody, patients were treated. General study results and limits: The CD4+ and CD8+ T cells in the blood had expanded clonally by week 6 at 0.1 to 3.0 mg/kg.

Systemic immunosuppression or a history of autoimmune disease excluded patients. Blood sampling took place at baseline, cycle 4 day 1, and cycle 7 day 1. Clones were sequenced by immunoSEQ multiplex PCR, and TCRdb holds only the in-frame ones, with some missing. The table has tens of thousands of clones, around 90% seen once. A word on this clone: Its antigen is still unknown.

V lost 0 bases and J lost 6, with 9 bases in between. Germline lookup yields CDR1 GTSNPN and CDR2 SVGIG (reference sequence). The CDR3 extends over 12 amino acids. Sequences were derived from CD4+ or CD8+ T cells sorted from blood, sampled in a trial of the OX40 agonist ivuxolimab. This sequence joins TRBV30 and TRBJ2-7; D unresolved. The receptor was derived from an adult with an advanced solid tumor such as melanoma, head and neck, liver or kidney cancer. The CDR3 reads CAWSVLSGEQYF. CDR3 DNA sequence: TGTGCCTGGAGTGTACTCTCCGGCGAGCAGTACTTC.